Below, 6 T cell receptor beta chains from the same sample are listed, as sequenced in a study of T cell repertoires in cytomegalovirus infection (dated by TCRdb to about 2019). These reads were obtained on an Illumina HiSeq 1500. TCRdb redid the processing of the public reads, applying fastp at Q25 and MiXCR, and retained in-frame beta chains. For every CDR3 protein sequence, its rows merge into one entry that carries the most common genes and DNA. Counted in this sample were approximately 500,000 distinct CDR3 sequences; more than 15% of them appeared once. The leading ten clones occupy more than 20% of the sample. Sequencing used CD8+ T cells from PBMCs. These receptors originate from a human donor in good health (CMV status not recorded). Some clones in this sample may be carry-over from other donors' samples.

This clonotype has at least ten counts. The chain carries TRBV6-1 and TRBJ1-2; 9 nucleotides agree with TRBD1. CDR1 and CDR2 (germline): MNHNS, SASEGT. The CDR3 consists of 18 residues. V lost 3 bases, J lost 4 bases, and 15 bases stayed unmatched. The CDR3 is CASSDTRDRVFHVYGYTF. CDR3 nucleotide sequence: TGTGCCAGCAGTGACACCCGGGACAGGGTTTTCCACGTCTATGGCTACACCTTC.

The table lists this clonotype with a few counts. The CDR3 DNA follows: TGTGCCAGCAGCGTAGCTACAAATTACAATGAGCAGTTCTTC. Encoded protein: CASSVATNYNEQFF. This chain connects TRBV9 to TRBJ2-1; D call uncertain. V lost 0 bases, J lost 4 bases, and 8 bases lay in between. The CDR3 sequence is 14 residues long. Germline-derived CDR1 and CDR2 are SGDLS and YYNGEE.

The sample holds a few counts of this clonotype. The J gene is TRBJ2-7, the V gene TRBV27; 8 nucleotides agree with TRBD2. The CDR3 length is 15 residues. Unmatched junction bases numbered 4, after V lost 1 base and J lost 2 bases. Germline lookup yields CDR1 MNHEY and CDR2 SMNVEV (reference sequence). The DNA for the CDR3 is TGTGCCAGCAGTTTATACGGGGGGGGCCCCTACGAGCAGTACTTC. This sequence encodes CASSLYGGGPYEQYF.

This clonotype was picked up many times. The rearrangement links TRBV28 to TRBJ2-7, with a weak D call TRBD2 (6 bases). V was trimmed by 4 bases and J by 5 bases, leaving 18 bases between them. The CDR3 spans 15 residues. In germline, CDR1 is MDHEN, CDR2 SYDVKM. CDR3 DNA sequence: TGTGCCAGCAGTTCCCTCAGGGAGGCTGAAAACGAGCAGTACTTC. Translation gives CASSSLREAENEQYF.

The table lists this clonotype with a few counts. This chain links TRBV29-1 with TRBJ2-1, with 9 nucleotides matching TRBD1. This CDR3 comprises 14 residues. Germline CDR1 is SQVTM and CDR2 is ANQGSEA. Trimming at V came to 1 base and at J to 6 bases, leaving 4 bases not matched to a gene. For the CDR3, the DNA is TGCAGCGTTGAAGGGACAGGGGTCCGCAATGAGCAGTTCTTC. Translated, it gives CSVEGTGVRNEQFF.

The V call is TRBV20-1, the J call TRBJ2-7, with 7 bases matching TRBD1. The ends lost 0 bases at V and 0 bases at J; junction bases unmatched: 8. CDR1 is DFQATT and CDR2 is SNEGSKA in the germline V gene (reference sequence). This CDR3 region has 16 residues. CDR3 amino acids: CSARDRDGTVSYEQYF. As DNA, the CDR3 is TGCAGTGCTAGAGATCGGGACGGGACAGTCTCCTACGAGCAGTACTTC.